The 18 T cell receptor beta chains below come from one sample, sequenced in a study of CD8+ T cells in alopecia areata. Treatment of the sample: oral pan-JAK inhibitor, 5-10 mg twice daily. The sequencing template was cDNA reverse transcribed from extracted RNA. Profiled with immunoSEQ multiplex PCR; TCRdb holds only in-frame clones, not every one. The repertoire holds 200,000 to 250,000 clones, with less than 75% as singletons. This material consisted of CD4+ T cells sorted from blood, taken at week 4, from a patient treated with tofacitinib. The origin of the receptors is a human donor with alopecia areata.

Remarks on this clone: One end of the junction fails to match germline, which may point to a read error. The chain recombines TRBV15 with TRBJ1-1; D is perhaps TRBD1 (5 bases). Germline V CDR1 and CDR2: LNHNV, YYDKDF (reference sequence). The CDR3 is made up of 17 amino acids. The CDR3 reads CATSGEARGRRDTEAFF. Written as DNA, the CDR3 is TGTGCCACCAGCGGAGAGGCCAGAGGGCGCAGGGACACTGAAGCTTTCTTT. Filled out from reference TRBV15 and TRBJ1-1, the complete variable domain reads DAMVIQNPRYQVTQFGKPVTLSCSQTLNHNVMYWYQQKSSQAPKLLFHYYDKDFNNEADTPDNFQSRRPNTSFCFLDIRSPGLGDTAMYLCATSGEARGRRDTEAFFGQGTRLTVV.

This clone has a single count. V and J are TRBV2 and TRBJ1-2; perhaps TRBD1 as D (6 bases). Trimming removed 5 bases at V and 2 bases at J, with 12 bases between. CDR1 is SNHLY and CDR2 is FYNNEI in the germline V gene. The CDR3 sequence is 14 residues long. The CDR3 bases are TGTGCCAGCAGTCGACAGGAACCAAACTATGGCTACACCTTC. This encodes CASSRQEPNYGYTF.

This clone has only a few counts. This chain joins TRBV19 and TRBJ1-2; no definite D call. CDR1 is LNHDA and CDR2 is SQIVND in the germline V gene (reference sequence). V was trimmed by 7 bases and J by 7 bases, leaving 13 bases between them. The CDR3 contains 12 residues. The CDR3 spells CASTGSRGGYTF. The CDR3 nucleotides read TGTGCCAGTACGGGTAGCAGAGGTGGCTACACCTTC.

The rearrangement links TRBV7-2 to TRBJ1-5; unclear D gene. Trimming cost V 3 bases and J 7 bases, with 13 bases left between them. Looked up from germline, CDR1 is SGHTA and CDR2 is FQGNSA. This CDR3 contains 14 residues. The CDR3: CASSFDRLGQPQHF. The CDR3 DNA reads TGTGCCAGCAGCTTCGACCGACTAGGGCAGCCCCAGCATTTT.

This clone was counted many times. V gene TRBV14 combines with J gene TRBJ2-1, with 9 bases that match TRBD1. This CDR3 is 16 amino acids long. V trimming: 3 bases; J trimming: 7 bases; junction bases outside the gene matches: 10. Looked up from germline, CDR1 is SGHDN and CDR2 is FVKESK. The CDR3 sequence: CASSQLITGGWNEQFF. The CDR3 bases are TGTGCCAGCAGCCAGTTAATTACAGGGGGCTGGAATGAGCAGTTCTTC.

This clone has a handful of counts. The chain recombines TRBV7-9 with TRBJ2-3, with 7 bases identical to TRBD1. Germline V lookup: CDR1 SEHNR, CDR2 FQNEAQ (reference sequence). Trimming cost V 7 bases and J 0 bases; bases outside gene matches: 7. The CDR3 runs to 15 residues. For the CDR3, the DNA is TGTGCCAGCACCAGACTGGGACAGAGCACAGATACGCAGTATTTT. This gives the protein CASTRLGQSTDTQYF.

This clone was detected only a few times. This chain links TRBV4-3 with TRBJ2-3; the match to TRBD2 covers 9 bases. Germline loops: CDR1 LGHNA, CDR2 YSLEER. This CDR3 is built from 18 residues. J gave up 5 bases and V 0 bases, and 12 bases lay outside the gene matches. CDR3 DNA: TGCGCCAGCAGCCAAGATCTAAGGGTAGCGGGGGCGATAGATACGCAGTATTTT. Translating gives CASSQDLRVAGAIDTQYF.

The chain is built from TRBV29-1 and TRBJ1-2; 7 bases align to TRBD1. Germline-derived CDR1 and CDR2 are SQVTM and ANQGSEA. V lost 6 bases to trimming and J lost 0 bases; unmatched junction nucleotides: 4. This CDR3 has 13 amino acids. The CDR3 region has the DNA TGCAGCGTGGGACAGAATCCTAACTATGGCTACACCTTC. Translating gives CSVGQNPNYGYTF.

CDR3 sequence: CASSTGTSYGYTF. The CDR3 region has the DNA TGTGCCAGTAGTACCGGGACGTCCTATGGCTACACCTTC. The chain uses TRBV19 and TRBJ1-2; tentative D call: TRBD1 (5 bases). The CDR3 contains 13 residues. Germline values: CDR1 LNHDA, CDR2 SQIVND (reference sequence). Trimming took off 4 bases at V and 4 bases at J, with 10 bases between the two ends.

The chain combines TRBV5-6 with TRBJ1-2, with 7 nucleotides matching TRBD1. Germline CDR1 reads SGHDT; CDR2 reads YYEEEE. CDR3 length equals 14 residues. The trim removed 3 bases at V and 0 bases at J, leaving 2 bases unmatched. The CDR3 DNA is TGTGCCAGCAGCTACGGACAGGCTAACTATGGCTACACCTTC. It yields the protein CASSYGQANYGYTF.

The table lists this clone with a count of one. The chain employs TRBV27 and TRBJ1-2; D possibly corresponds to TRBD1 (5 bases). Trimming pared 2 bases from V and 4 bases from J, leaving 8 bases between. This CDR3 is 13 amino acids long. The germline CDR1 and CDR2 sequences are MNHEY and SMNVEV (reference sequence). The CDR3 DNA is TGTGCCAGCAGTTTACAGGGACTCTATGGCTACACCTTC. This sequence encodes CASSLQGLYGYTF.

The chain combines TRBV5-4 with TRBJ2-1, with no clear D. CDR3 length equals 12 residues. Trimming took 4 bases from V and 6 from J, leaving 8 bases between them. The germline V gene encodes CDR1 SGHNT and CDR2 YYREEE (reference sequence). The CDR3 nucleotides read TGTGCCAGCAGCCCTTTATCCAATGAGCAGTTCTTC. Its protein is CASSPLSNEQFF.

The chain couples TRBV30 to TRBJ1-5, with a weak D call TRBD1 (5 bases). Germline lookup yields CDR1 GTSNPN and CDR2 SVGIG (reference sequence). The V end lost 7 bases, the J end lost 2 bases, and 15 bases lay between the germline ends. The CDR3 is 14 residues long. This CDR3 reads CAFNREGGNQPQHF. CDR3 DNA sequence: TGTGCCTTTAATAGGGAAGGGGGCAATCAGCCCCAGCATTTT.

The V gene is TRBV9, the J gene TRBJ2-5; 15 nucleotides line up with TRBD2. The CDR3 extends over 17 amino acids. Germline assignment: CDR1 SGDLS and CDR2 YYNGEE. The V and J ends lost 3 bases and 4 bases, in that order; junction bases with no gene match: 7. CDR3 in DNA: TGTGCCAGCAGCGGAGGACTAGCGGGGGGGCCATCAGAGACCCAGTACTTC. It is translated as CASSGGLAGGPSETQYF.

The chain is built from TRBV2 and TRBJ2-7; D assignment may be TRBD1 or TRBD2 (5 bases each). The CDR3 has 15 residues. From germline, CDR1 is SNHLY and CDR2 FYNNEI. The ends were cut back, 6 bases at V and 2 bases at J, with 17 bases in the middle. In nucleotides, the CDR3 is TGTGCCAGCAGGGCTTCTGGGACCGGGCCCTACGAGCAGTACTTC. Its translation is CASRASGTGPYEQYF.

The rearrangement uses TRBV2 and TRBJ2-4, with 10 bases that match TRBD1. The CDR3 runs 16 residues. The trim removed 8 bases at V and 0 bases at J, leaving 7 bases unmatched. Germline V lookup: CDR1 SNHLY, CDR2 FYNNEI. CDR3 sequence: CASLRDRGQAKNIQYF. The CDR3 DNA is TGTGCCAGCCTCCGGGACAGGGGTCAAGCCAAAAACATTCAGTACTTC.

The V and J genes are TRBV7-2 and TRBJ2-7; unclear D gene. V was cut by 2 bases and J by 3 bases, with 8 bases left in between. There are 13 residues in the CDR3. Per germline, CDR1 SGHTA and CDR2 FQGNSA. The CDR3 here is CASSLHADYEQYF. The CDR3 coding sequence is TGTGCCAGCAGCTTACATGCGGACTACGAGCAGTACTTC.

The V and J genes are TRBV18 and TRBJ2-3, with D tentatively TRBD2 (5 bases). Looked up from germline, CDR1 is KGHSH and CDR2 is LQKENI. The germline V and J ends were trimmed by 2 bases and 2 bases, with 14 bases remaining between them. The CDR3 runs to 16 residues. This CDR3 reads CASSPSRAAYTDTQYF. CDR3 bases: TGTGCCAGCTCACCATCGAGGGCCGCCTACACAGATACGCAGTATTTT.